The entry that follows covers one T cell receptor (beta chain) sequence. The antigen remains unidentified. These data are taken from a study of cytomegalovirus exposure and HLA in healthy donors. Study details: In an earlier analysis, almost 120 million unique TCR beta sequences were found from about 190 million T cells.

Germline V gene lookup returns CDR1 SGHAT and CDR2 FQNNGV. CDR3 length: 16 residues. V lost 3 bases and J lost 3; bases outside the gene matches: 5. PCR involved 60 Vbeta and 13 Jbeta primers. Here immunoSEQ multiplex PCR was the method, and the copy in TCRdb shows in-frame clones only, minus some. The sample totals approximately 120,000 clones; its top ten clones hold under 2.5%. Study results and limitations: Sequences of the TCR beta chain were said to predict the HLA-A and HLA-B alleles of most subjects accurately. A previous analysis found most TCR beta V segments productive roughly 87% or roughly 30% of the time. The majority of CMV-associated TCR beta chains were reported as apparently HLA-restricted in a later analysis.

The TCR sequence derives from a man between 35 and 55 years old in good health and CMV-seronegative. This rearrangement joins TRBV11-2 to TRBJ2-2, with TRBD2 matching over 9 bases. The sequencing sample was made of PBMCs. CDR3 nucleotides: TGTGCCAGCAGCTTTGGTCTAGCGGGATACACCGGGGAGCTGTTTTTT. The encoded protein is CASSFGLAGYTGELFF. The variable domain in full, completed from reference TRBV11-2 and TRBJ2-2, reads EAGVAQSPRYKIIEKRQSVAFWCNPISGHATLYWYQQILGQGPKLLIQFQNNGVVDDSQLPKDRFSAERLKGVDSTLKIQPAKLEDSAVYLCASSFGLAGYTGELFFGEGSRLTVL.